This T cell receptor beta chain is drawn from a study of T-cell memory formation after mild COVID-19. About the research overall: The TCR clusters were mostly specific to one donor.

Findings and limits, study-wide: Contracting CD8+ clones were enriched in EMRA, CD4+ mainly in CM and EM.

Notes on this clonotype: As yet, its antigen is unknown.

The CDR3 runs to 16 residues. V was pared by 1 base and J by 5 bases, with 17 bases between. Germline CDR1 and CDR2: MGHDK and SYGVNS. 5'RACE with constant-segment primers built TCRalpha and TCRbeta cDNA libraries with UMIs. TCRdb re-called the 5' RACE reads through MiXCR, storing one row per CDR3 protein. The repertoire consists of approximately 250,000 distinct CDR3 sequences, with around 17% occurring once and the leading ten covering around 23%. The sequence was collected from a man between 18 and 35 years old who had mild COVID-19 (a few samples of this study predate the infection). Cell type and time point are not known. The specimen was PBMCs or a T cell subset sorted from them (not recorded which). The rearrangement links TRBV25-1 to TRBJ2-5; tentative D call: TRBD2 (6 bases). CDR3 DNA sequence: TGTGCCAGCAGTGAATTGAGGGCAGGGACTGGGGAGACCCAGTACTTC. Translation: CASSELRAGTGETQYF.